A selection of T cell receptor beta chains follows, all from one sample in a study of OX40 agonist ivuxolimab in advanced cancers. Produced via immunoSEQ multiplex PCR; TCRdb's table is partial and in-frame only. This sample has about 46,000 clones, with around 91% found just once. The input for sequencing was CD4+ or CD8+ T cells sorted from blood, taken in a trial of the OX40 agonist ivuxolimab. The receptors originated from an adult with an advanced solid tumor such as melanoma, head and neck, liver or kidney cancer. Both conserved end residues are part of each CDR3. Each record gives: V gene, J gene, CDR3 length, CDR3 protein.

TRBV7-2	TRBJ2-1	12	CASSFPWDEQFF
TRBV7-6	TRBJ2-3	17	CASSSPSGTGEMDTQYF
TRBV28	TRBJ2-7	14	CASSFPGGAYEQYF
TRBV20-1	TRBJ2-1	11	CSSAVYNEQFF
TRBV7-2	TRBJ2-3	13	CASSLWVGDTQYF
TRBV5-8	TRBJ1-3	17	CASSLWPIRGLRNTIYF
TRBV10-3	TRBJ2-7	14	CAISSRGDSYEQYF
TRBV21-1	TRBJ1-5	13	CASSKGMGQPQHF
TRBV4-2	TRBJ1-3	15	CASSPVTGTGNTIYF
TRBV28	TRBJ1-2	13	CASRPQGAYGYTF
TRBV29-1	TRBJ2-1	15	CSVAGLAGVFNEQFF
TRBV4-1	TRBJ1-1	15	CASSQRGPMNTEAFF
TRBV4-1	TRBJ1-5	14	CASSQEKGNQPQHF
TRBV7-3	TRBJ2-3	15	CASSLTDFITDTQYF
TRBV5-6	TRBJ2-7	13	CASSWGVDYEQYF
TRBV11-2	TRBJ1-2	14	CASSLKWGDYGYTF
TRBV18	TRBJ1-2	14	CASSPPGTSYGYTF
TRBV5-1	TRBJ2-7	15	CASSLAEGDAYEQYF
TRBV30	TRBJ2-7	12	CAWSVGGDEQYF
TRBV19	TRBJ2-1	16	CASSIAQGAIYNEQFF
TRBV19	TRBJ2-7	16	CASSHHAGLSAYEQYF
TRBV19	TRBJ1-1	16	CASHPPSTGGNTEAFF
TRBV28	TRBJ2-5	14	CASSYRTGEETQYF